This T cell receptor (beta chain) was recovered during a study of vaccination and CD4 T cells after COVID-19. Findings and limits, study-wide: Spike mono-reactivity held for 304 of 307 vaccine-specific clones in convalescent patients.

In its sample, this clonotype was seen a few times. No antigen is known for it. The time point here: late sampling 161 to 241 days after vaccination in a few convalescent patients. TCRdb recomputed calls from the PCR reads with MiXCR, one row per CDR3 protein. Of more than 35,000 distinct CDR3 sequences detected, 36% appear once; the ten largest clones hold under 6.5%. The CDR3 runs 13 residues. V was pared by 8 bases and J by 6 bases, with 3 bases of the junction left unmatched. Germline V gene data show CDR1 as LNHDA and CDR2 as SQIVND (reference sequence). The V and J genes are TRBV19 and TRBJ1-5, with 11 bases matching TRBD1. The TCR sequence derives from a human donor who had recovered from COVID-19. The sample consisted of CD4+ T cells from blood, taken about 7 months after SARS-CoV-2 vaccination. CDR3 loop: CASGQGAIQPQHF. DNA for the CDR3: TGTGCCAGTGGACAGGGGGCGATTCAGCCCCAGCATTTT.